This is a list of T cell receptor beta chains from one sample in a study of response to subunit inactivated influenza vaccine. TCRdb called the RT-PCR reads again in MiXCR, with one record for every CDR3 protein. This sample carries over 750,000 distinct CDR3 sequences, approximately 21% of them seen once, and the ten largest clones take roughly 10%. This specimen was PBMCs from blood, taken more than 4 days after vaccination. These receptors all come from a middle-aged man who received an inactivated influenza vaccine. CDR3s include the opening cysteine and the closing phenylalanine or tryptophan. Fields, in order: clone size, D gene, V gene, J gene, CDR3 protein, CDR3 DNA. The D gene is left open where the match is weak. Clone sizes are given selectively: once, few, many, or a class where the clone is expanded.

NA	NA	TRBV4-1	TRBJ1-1	CASRPLGRRLHTEAFF	TGCGCCAGCAGGCCATTAGGGAGACGACTGCACACTGAAGCTTTCTTT
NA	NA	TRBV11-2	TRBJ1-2	CASKPRGALGGYTF	TGTGCCAGCAAGCCCCGGGGAGCCTTGGGGGGCTACACCTTC
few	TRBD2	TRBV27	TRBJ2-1	CASWRLAGTNEQFF	TGTGCCAGTTGGAGACTAGCAGGTACCAATGAGCAGTTCTTC
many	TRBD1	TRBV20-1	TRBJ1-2	CSARTGSGYTF	TGCAGTGCCCGGACAGGGAGTGGCTACACCTTC
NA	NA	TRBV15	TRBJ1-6	CATSTPGPTIQNSPLHF	TGTGCCACCAGCACACCGGGACCGACGATACAAAATTCACCCCTCCACTTT
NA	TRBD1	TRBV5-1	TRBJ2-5	CASNGQGETQYF	TGCGCCAGCAATGGACAGGGGGAGACCCAGTACTTC
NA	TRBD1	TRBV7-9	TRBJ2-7	CASSDRGLDREYF	TGTGCCAGCAGCGACAGGGGGTTAGATCGGGAGTACTTC
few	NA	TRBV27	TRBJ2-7	CASQRVGTQYEQYF	TGTGCCTCCCAAAGGGTAGGGACACAATACGAGCAGTACTTC
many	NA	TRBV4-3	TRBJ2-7	CASSPVSGREQYF	TGCGCCAGCAGCCCCGTTTCGGGGCGCGAGCAGTACTTC
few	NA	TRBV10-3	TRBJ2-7	CAISGIGYEQYF	TGTGCCATCAGTGGTATAGGTTACGAGCAGTACTTC
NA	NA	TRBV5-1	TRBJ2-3	CASSSTPTRSADTQYF	TGCGCCAGCAGCTCAACCCCGACTAGGTCTGCAGATACGCAGTATTTT
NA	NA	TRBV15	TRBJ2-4	CATSRDRAVNIQYF	TGTGCCACCAGCAGAGATCGGGCCGTCAACATTCAGTACTTC
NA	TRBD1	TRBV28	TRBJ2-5	CASRPRQGAMYQETQYF	TGTGCCAGCCGACCGAGGCAGGGGGCCATGTACCAAGAGACCCAGTACTTC
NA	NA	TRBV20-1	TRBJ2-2	CSARIRAGELFF	TGCAGTGCTAGAATAAGGGCCGGGGAGCTGTTTTTT
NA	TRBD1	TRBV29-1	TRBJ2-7	CSVGGQGAYEQYF	TGCAGCGTTGGAGGACAGGGGGCGTACGAGCAGTACTTC
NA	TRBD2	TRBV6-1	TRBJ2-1	CASSPRTSSRGDEQFF	TGTGCCAGCAGTCCCCGGACTAGCTCAAGGGGGGATGAGCAGTTCTTC
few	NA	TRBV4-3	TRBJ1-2	CASSQEDQKGGYTF	TGCGCCAGCAGCCAAGAAGATCAGAAGGGCGGCTACACCTTC
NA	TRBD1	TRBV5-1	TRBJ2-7	CASSLGQGSRSYEQYF	TGCGCCAGCAGCTTGGGACAGGGCTCGAGGTCCTACGAGCAGTACTTC
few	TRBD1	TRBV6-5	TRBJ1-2	CASSYSAGTANYGYTF	TGTGCCAGCAGTTACTCTGCCGGGACAGCTAACTATGGCTACACCTTC
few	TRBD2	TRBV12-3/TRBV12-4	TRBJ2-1	CASSLRDYLNEQFF	TGTGCCAGCAGTTTAAGGGACTACCTTAATGAGCAGTTCTTC
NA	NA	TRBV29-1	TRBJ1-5	CSVRLPGSNQPQHF	TGCAGCGTTCGTCTCCCCGGGAGCAATCAGCCCCAGCATTTT
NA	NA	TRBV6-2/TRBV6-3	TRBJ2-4	CASSGLTGNIQYF	TGTGCCAGCAGCGGTTTAACTGGGAACATTCAGTACTTC
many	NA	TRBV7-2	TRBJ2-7	CASSWGVGEQYF	TGTGCCAGCAGCTGGGGGGTTGGCGAGCAGTACTTC
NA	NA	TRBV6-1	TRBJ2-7	CASSEVRAQTEQYF	TGTGCCAGCAGTGAAGTGCGTGCCCAGACCGAGCAGTACTTC
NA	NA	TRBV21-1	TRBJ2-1	CASTRDISSYNEQFF	TGTGCCAGCACCCGGGACATTAGCTCCTACAATGAGCAGTTCTTC
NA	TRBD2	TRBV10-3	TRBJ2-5	CAISPGLAGAVRETQYF	TGTGCCATCAGCCCGGGACTAGCGGGGGCCGTTAGGGAGACCCAGTACTTC
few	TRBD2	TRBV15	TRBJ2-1	CATKREGLSYNEQFF	TGTGCCACCAAGCGGGAGGGCCTCTCCTACAATGAGCAGTTCTTC
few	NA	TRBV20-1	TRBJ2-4	CSARGAIQYF	TGCAGTGCTAGGGGTGCGATTCAGTACTTC
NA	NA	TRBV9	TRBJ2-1	CASSARAAFPYNEQFF	TGTGCCAGCAGCGCCCGAGCGGCCTTCCCTTACAATGAGCAGTTCTTC
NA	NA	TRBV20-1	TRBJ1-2	CSAGTYGYTF	TGCAGTGCTGGTACCTATGGCTACACCTTC
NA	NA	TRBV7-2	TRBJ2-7	CASSLLLSPHEQYF	TGTGCCAGCAGCTTACTCCTCAGCCCCCACGAGCAGTACTTC
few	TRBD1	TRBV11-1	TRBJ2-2	CASSLEQGALSNTGELFF	TGTGCCAGCAGCTTAGAACAGGGGGCCCTCTCGAACACCGGGGAGCTGTTTTTT
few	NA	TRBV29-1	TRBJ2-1	CSVAVRGGRNEQFF	TGCAGCGTTGCGGTTCGGGGAGGTCGGAATGAGCAGTTCTTC
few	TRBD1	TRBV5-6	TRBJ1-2	CASTPRQGAYGYTF	TGTGCCAGCACCCCGCGGCAGGGGGCTTATGGCTACACCTTC
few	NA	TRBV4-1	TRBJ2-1	CASSQPQGTYNEQFF	TGCGCCAGCAGCCAACCTCAGGGTACCTACAATGAGCAGTTCTTC
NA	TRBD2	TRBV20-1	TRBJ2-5	CSGTSGRETQYF	TGCAGTGGGACTAGCGGGAGAGAGACCCAGTACTTC
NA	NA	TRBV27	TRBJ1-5	CASSPGYEAYQPQHF	TGTGCCAGCAGCCCGGGGTACGAAGCTTATCAGCCCCAGCATTTT
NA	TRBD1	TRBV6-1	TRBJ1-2	CASSGPGPGGAYYGYTF	TGTGCCAGCAGTGGGCCGGGCCCAGGGGGCGCTTACTATGGCTACACCTTC